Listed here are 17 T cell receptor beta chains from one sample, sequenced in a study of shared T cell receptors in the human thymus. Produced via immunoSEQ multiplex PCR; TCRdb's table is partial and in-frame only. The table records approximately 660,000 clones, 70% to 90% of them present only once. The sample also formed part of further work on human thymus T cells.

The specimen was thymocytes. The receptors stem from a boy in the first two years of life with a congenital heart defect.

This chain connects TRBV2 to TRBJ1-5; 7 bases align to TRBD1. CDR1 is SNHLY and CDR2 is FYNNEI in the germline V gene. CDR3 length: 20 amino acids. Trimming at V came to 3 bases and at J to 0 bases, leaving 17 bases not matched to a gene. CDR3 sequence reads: CASSDVTDGQETYSNQPQHF. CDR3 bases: TGTGCCAGCAGTGATGTAACCGATGGACAGGAGACTTATAGCAATCAGCCCCAGCATTTT.

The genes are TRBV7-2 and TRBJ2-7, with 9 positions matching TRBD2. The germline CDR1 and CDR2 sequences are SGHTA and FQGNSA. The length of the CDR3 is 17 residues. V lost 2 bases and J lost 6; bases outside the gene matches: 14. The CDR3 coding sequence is TGTGCCAGCAGCTTATTTTCGGGCGGGACTAGCCCAACCGAGCAGTACTTC. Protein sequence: CASSLFSGGTSPTEQYF.

The CDR3 nucleotides are TGTGCCAGCAGCCAAGTCGACTTGGGACTAGCGGGAGGAGCCCCCGACAATGAGCAGTTCTTC. Its translation: CASSQVDLGLAGGAPDNEQFF. The chain recombines TRBV4-2 with TRBJ2-1; 15 nucleotides align to TRBD2. CDR1 is LGHNA and CDR2 is YNFKEQ in the germline V gene. The CDR3 totals 21 residues. With 1 base clipped from V and 5 bases from J, the junction kept 15 bases outside the gene matches.

In nucleotides, the CDR3 is TGTGCCAGCAGCCAAGGTCGGGATTTTTGGCGGAATTACGAGCAGTACTTC. Translated, it gives CASSQGRDFWRNYEQYF. V is TRBV4-2 and J is TRBJ2-7; possibly TRBD2 for D (5 bases). V lost 1 base and J 4 bases, leaving 20 bases between the germline ends. CDR3 length equals 17 residues. Germline values: CDR1 LGHNA, CDR2 YNFKEQ.

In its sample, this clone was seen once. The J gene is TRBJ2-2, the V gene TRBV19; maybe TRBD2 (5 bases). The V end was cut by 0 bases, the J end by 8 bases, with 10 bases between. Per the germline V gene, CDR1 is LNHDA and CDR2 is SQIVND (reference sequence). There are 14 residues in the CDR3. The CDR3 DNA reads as TGTGCCAGTAGTATAGATCTCGCGGGTGGGGAGCTGTTTTTT. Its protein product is CASSIDLAGGELFF.

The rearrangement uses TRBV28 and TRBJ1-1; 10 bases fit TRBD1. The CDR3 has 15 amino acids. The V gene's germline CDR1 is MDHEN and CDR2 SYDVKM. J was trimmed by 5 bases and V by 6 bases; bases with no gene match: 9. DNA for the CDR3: TGTGCCAGCAGGCAGCCGGGACAGGGGAAAACTGAAGCTTTCTTT. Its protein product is CASRQPGQGKTEAFF. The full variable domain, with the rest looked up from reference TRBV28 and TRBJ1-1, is DVKVTQSSRYLVKRTGEKVFLECVQDMDHENMFWYRQDPGLGLRLIYFSYDVKMKEKGDIPEGYSVSREKKERFSLILESASTNQTSMYLCASRQPGQGKTEAFFGQGTRLTVV.

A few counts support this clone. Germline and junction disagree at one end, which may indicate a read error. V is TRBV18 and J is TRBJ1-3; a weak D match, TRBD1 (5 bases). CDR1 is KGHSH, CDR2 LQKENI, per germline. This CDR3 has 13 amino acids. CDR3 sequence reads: CASSPPDLRGSCF. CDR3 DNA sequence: TGTGCCAGCTCACCTCCCGACCTCCGGGGGAGCTGTTTT.

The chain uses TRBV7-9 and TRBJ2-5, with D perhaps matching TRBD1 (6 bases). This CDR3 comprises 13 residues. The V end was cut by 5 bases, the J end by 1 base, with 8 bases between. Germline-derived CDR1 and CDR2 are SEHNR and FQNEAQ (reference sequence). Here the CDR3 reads CASSLDSQETQYF. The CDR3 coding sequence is TGTGCCAGCAGCCTGGACAGCCAAGAGACCCAGTACTTC.

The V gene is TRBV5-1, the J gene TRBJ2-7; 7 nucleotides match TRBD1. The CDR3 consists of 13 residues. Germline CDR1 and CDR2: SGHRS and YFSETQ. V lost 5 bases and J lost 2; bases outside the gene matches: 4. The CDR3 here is CASSHDRAYEQYF. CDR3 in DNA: TGCGCCAGCAGTCACGACAGGGCCTACGAGCAGTACTTC.

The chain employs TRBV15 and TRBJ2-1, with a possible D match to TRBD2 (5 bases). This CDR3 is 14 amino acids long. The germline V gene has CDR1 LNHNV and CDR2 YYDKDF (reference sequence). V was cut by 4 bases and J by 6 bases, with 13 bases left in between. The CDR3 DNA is TGTGCCACCAGCAACCACCGGAGCGGCAATGAGCAGTTCTTC. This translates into CATSNHRSGNEQFF. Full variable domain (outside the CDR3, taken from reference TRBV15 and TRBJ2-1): DAMVIQNPRYQVTQFGKPVTLSCSQTLNHNVMYWYQQKSSQAPKLLFHYYDKDFNNEADTPDNFQSRRPNTSFCFLDIRSPGLGDTAMYLCATSNHRSGNEQFFGPGTRLTVL.

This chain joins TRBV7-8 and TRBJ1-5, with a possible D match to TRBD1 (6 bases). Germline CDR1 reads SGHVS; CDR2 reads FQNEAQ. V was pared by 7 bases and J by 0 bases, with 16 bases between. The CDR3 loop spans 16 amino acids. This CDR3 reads CASTLGGQISNQPQHF. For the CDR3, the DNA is TGTGCCAGCACCTTGGGTGGACAGATTAGCAATCAGCCCCAGCATTTT.

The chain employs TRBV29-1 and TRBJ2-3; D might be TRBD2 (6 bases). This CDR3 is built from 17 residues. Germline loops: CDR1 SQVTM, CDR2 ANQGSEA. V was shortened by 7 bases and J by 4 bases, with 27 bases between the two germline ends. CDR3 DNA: TGCAGCGCCCTTCATATAGCGGAGCTACATCGCGCAGATACGCAGTATTTT. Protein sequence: CSALHIAELHRADTQYF.

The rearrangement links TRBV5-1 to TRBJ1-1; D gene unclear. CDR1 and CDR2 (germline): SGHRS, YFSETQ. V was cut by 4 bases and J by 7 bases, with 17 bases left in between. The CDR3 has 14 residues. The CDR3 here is CASSPRPADYEAFF. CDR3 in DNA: TGCGCCAGCAGCCCCCGACCAGCGGATTATGAAGCTTTCTTT. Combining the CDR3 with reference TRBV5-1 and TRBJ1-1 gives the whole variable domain KAGVTQTPRYLIKTRGQQVTLSCSPISGHRSVSWYQQTPGQGLQFLFEYFSETQRNKGNFPGRFSGRQFSNSRSEMNVSTLELGDSALYLCASSPRPADYEAFFGQGTRLTVV.

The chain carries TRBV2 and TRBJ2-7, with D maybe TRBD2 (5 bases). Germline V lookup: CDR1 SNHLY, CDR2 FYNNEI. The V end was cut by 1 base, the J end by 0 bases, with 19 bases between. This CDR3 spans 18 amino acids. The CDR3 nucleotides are TGTGCCAGCAGTGAAGGAGGGCCTGGTACTAGGGACTCCTACGAGCAGTACTTC. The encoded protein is CASSEGGPGTRDSYEQYF.

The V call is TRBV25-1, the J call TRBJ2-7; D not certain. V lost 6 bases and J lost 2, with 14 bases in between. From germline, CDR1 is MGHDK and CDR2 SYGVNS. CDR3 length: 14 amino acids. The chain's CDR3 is CASRPARETYEQYF. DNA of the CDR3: TGTGCCAGCAGGCCGGCTAGAGAGACCTACGAGCAGTACTTC.

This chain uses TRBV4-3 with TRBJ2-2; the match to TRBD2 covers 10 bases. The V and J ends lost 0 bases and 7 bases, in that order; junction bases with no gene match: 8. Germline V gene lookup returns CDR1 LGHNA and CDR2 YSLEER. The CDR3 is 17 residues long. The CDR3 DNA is TGCGCCAGCAGCCAAGATCGGACTAGCGGACGAAACGGGGAGCTGTTTTTT. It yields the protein CASSQDRTSGRNGELFF.

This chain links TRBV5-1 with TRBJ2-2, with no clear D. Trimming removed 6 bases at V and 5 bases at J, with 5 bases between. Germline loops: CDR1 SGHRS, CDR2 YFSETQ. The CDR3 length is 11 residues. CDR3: CASTATGELFF. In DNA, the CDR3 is TGCGCCAGCACCGCGACCGGGGAGCTGTTTTTT.